The 30 T cell receptor beta chains reported below all come from one sample, sequenced in a study of radiation and T cells in renal cell carcinoma. The protocol was immunoSEQ multiplex PCR, while the TCRdb copy is restricted to in-frame clones and leaves out a portion. The data contain about 120,000 clones, 80% to 90% of them singletons. Documented time point: blood 2 weeks post-SBRT. This sample's treatment: 15 Gy SBRT to primary tumor, nephrectomy 4 weeks later. Material: blood, obtained from a patient whose treatment included radiotherapy and nephrectomy. Source of these receptors: a woman in her sixties with renal cell carcinoma.

The chain uses TRBV9 and TRBJ1-2; 9 bases line up with TRBD1. Germline V gene sequence: CDR1 SGDLS, CDR2 YYNGEE. The ends lost 0 bases at V and 4 bases at J; junction bases unmatched: 4. The CDR3 extends over 15 amino acids. The DNA for the CDR3 is TGTGCCAGCAGCGTAGGGGACAGGGTTGGCTATGGCTACACCTTC. Its translation: CASSVGDRVGYGYTF.

The chain recombines TRBV6-1 with TRBJ1-2, with D maybe TRBD1 (6 bases). Germline lookup yields CDR1 MNHNS and CDR2 SASEGT. Trimming shortened V by 2 bases and J by 4 bases, and 14 bases separated the two germline ends. CDR3 length equals 15 residues. The chain's CDR3 is CASSELPTGLYGYTF. The DNA of the CDR3 is TGTGCCAGCAGTGAATTACCGACAGGACTCTATGGCTACACCTTC.

CDR3 region: CASSFGKDMNTEAFF. CDR3 nucleotides: TGTGCCAGCAGCTTCGGCAAAGACATGAACACTGAAGCTTTCTTT. The V call is TRBV7-6, the J call TRBJ1-1; D ambiguous. This CDR3 comprises 15 residues. Germline loops: CDR1 SGHVS, CDR2 FNYEAQ. V was pared by 3 bases and J by 0 bases, with 11 bases between.

The chain joins TRBV5-1 to TRBJ2-3; a possible D gene is TRBD1 (6 bases). V shed 4 bases and J shed 2 bases, with 14 bases lying between them. This CDR3 comprises 15 residues. CDR1 and CDR2 from the germline V gene are SGHRS and YFSETQ. CDR3 protein: CASSAMGTTTDTQYF. CDR3 sequence (DNA): TGCGCCAGCAGCGCCATGGGGACAACCACAGATACGCAGTATTTT.

This chain joins TRBV2 and TRBJ2-2; D not resolved. The germline CDR1 and CDR2 sequences are SNHLY and FYNNEI. V lost 7 bases and J 0 bases, leaving 9 bases between the germline ends. The CDR3 extends over 14 amino acids. CDR3 loop: CASMEATNTGELFF. DNA for the CDR3: TGTGCCAGCATGGAAGCAACGAACACCGGGGAGCTGTTTTTT.

The V gene is TRBV2, the J gene TRBJ1-1, with D maybe TRBD1 (6 bases). V lost 6 bases and J 0 bases, leaving 8 bases between the germline ends. This CDR3 has 13 amino acids. Germline CDR1 reads SNHLY; CDR2 reads FYNNEI. CDR3 residues: CASRRGVNTEAFF. The CDR3 DNA reads as TGTGCCAGCAGGAGGGGGGTGAACACTGAAGCTTTCTTT.

This clone was found a few times. This chain links TRBV6-5 with TRBJ1-2; D call uncertain. Germline V gene data show CDR1 as MNHEY and CDR2 as SVGAGI. The CDR3 totals 12 residues. Trimming cost V 4 bases and J 3 bases, with 6 bases left between them. The CDR3 is CASSSAYYGYTF. The CDR3 nucleotides read TGTGCCAGCAGTTCAGCCTACTATGGCTACACCTTC.

The chain employs TRBV4-3 and TRBJ1-5; no definite D call. CDR1 is LGHNA, CDR2 YSLEER, per germline. V was trimmed by 0 bases and J by 0 bases, leaving 0 bases between them. The CDR3 covers 13 residues. The CDR3 DNA sequence: TGCGCCAGCAGCCAAGATAGCAATCAGCCCCAGCATTTT. The encoded protein is CASSQDSNQPQHF.

This chain joins TRBV27 and TRBJ2-4; D remains ambiguous. CDR1 is MNHEY, CDR2 SMNVEV, per germline (reference sequence). This CDR3 is built from 16 residues. V was trimmed by 2 bases and J by 0 bases, leaving 11 bases between them. CDR3 DNA sequence: TGTGCCAGCAGTTTAAAACACGATATAGCCAAAAACATTCAGTACTTC. Translated, it gives CASSLKHDIAKNIQYF.

This clone was found once. The chain uses TRBV29-1 and TRBJ2-7; maybe TRBD2 (5 bases). Germline V gives CDR1 SQVTM, CDR2 ANQGSEA. The CDR3 totals 11 residues. The ends were cut back, 6 bases at V and 3 bases at J, with 9 bases in the middle. CDR3 in amino acids: CSVRAHYEQYF. The CDR3 DNA follows: TGCAGCGTGAGGGCCCACTACGAGCAGTACTTC.

The CDR3 DNA reads TGTGCCAGCAGCTTGGTGGGGGGCGAGTTGAATCAGCCCCAGCATTTT. It encodes CASSLVGGELNQPQHF. The gene calls are TRBV28 and TRBJ1-5; possibly TRBD1 for D (6 bases). The CDR3 is 16 residues long. Germline lookup yields CDR1 MDHEN and CDR2 SYDVKM. Trimming stripped 6 bases from V and 4 bases from J, with 19 bases between.

J is TRBJ2-7 and V is TRBV7-2; TRBD2 matches 16 bases. V lost 6 bases and J lost 5; bases outside the gene matches: 7. The CDR3 is 16 amino acids. Germline V gives CDR1 SGHTA, CDR2 FQGNSA. In DNA form, the CDR3 reads TGTGCCAGCAGATTGGGACTAGCGGGAGGGCAGGACGAGCAGTACTTC. This sequence encodes CASRLGLAGGQDEQYF.

The chain couples TRBV4-2 to TRBJ1-2; maybe TRBD1 (6 bases). This CDR3 comprises 14 residues. CDR1 and CDR2 (germline): LGHNA, YNFKEQ. Trimming removed 5 bases at V and 0 bases at J, with 10 bases between. CDR3 loop: CASSLTGANYGYTF. The DNA for the CDR3 is TGTGCCAGCAGCTTGACAGGAGCTAACTATGGCTACACCTTC.

V usage is TRBV6-5 and J usage is TRBJ1-3; TRBD1 is a possible D gene (6 bases). The germline V and J ends were trimmed by 0 bases and 2 bases, with 11 bases remaining between them. CDR1 MNHEY and CDR2 SVGAGI come from the germline V gene. The CDR3 is made up of 16 amino acids. CDR3 sequence (DNA): TGTGCCAGCAGTTACTCGTTTGGGGGCCCTGGAAACACCATATATTTT. Translating it yields CASSYSFGGPGNTIYF.

This chain uses TRBV2 with TRBJ1-2; D uncertain. Trimming shortened V by 3 bases and J by 4 bases, and 9 bases separated the two germline ends. The CDR3 runs 13 residues. Per germline, CDR1 SNHLY and CDR2 FYNNEI. DNA of the CDR3: TGTGCCAGCAGTGATACAGCGCTCTATGGCTACACCTTC. It is translated as CASSDTALYGYTF.

The chain uses TRBV7-2 and TRBJ2-7; no clear D gene. The ends were cut back, 0 bases at V and 1 base at J, with 4 bases in the middle. CDR3 length: 13 residues. The germline V gene has CDR1 SGHTA and CDR2 FQGNSA. CDR3 in DNA: TGTGCCAGCAGCTTAGCGGCGTCCTACGAGCAGTACTTC. Amino acid sequence: CASSLAASYEQYF.

The chain uses TRBV7-2 and TRBJ2-7; TRBD1 is a possible D gene (6 bases). The CDR3 spans 15 residues. CDR1 and CDR2 (germline): SGHTA, FQGNSA. V lost 5 bases and J lost 2, with 16 bases in between. The CDR3 nucleotides read TGTGCCAGCAGCGCTAGACCGGGACAACCCTACGAGCAGTACTTC. Amino acids: CASSARPGQPYEQYF.

The V and J genes are TRBV6-5 and TRBJ2-5; 9 nucleotides agree with TRBD2. The CDR3 totals 14 residues. J was trimmed by 5 bases and V by 5 bases; bases with no gene match: 6. Germline V gene sequence: CDR1 MNHEY, CDR2 SVGAGI. The DNA for the CDR3 is TGTGCCAGCAGTCGGGGACTAGCTCAGGAGACCCAGTACTTC. Encoded protein: CASSRGLAQETQYF.

This clone was detected a few times. The rearrangement uses TRBV7-6 and TRBJ2-2, with TRBD2 as a possible D gene (6 bases). Germline-derived CDR1 and CDR2 are SGHVS and FNYEAQ. Trimming took off 1 base at V and 5 bases at J, with 8 bases between the two ends. This CDR3 comprises 14 residues. The CDR3 loop reads CASSLGGITGELFF. The CDR3 DNA follows: TGTGCCAGCAGCTTAGGCGGGATTACCGGGGAGCTGTTTTTT.

The table lists this clone with a few counts. The CDR3 coding sequence is TGTGCCAGCAGCACAGGGCTGAACACTGAAGCTTTCTTT. The encoded protein is CASSTGLNTEAFF. The chain has TRBV5-6 and TRBJ1-1; the D gene is possibly TRBD1 (6 bases). V dropped 4 bases and J dropped 0 bases, with 7 bases sitting between them. Germline values: CDR1 SGHDT, CDR2 YYEEEE. The CDR3 has 13 amino acids. Full variable domain (remainder filled in from reference TRBV5-6 and TRBJ1-1): DAGVTQSPTHLIKTRGQQVTLRCSPKSGHDTVSWYQQALGQGPQFIFQYYEEEERQRGNFPDRFSGHQFPNYSSELNVNALLLGDSALYLCASSTGLNTEAFFGQGTRLTVV.

This clone came up a few times. This chain links TRBV4-1 with TRBJ1-2; D may be TRBD1 (6 bases). The CDR3 consists of 14 residues. From germline, CDR1 is MGHRA and CDR2 YSYEKL. V was shortened by 3 bases and J by 5 bases, with 13 bases between the two germline ends. CDR3 nucleotide sequence: TGCGCCAGCAGCCAGGAGGGGGGTTGGTATGGCTACACCTTC. This codes for CASSQEGGWYGYTF.

This clone came up a few times. An end of the junction does not agree with germline; a read error may underlie this. The chain recombines TRBV7-7 with TRBJ2-2; D ambiguous. The CDR3 is 13 amino acids. CDR1 and CDR2 from the germline V gene are SSHAT and FNYEAQ (reference sequence). CDR3 nucleotides: TGTGCTAGCAGCTTAGTCTACACCGGGGAGCTGTTTTTT. It is translated as CASSLVYTGELFF.

This clone has at least ten counts. The chain employs TRBV7-6 and TRBJ2-1; D call uncertain. Germline V lookup: CDR1 SGHVS, CDR2 FNYEAQ. V lost 8 bases, J lost 0 bases, and 14 bases lay in between. The CDR3 contains 15 residues. The CDR3 spells CASLPMAGSYNEQFF. The CDR3 nucleotides are TGTGCCAGCTTGCCTATGGCTGGCTCCTACAATGAGCAGTTCTTC.

The rearrangement joins TRBV6-5 to TRBJ1-1; D may be TRBD1 (6 bases). CDR3 size: 16 residues. V was pared by 2 bases and J by 1 base, with 14 bases between. Per the germline V gene, CDR1 is MNHEY and CDR2 is SVGAGI. The CDR3 DNA sequence: TGTGCCAGCAGTTACACGTGGGGGCGCGGGAACACTGAAGCTTTCTTT. Translating it yields CASSYTWGRGNTEAFF.

CDR3 in amino acids: CAIGDRDRGINEQYF. As DNA, the CDR3 is TGTGCCATCGGGGACCGGGACAGGGGTATTAACGAGCAGTACTTC. V and J are TRBV25-1 and TRBJ2-7; 10 bases are a match to TRBD1. CDR1 and CDR2 from the germline V gene are MGHDK and SYGVNS. V gave up 10 bases and J gave up 5 bases; unmatched junction bases: 14. The CDR3 has 15 amino acids.

The gene calls are TRBV5-8 and TRBJ2-3, with 10 bases fitting TRBD2. The CDR3 has 17 amino acids. The germline gives CDR1 SGHTS, CDR2 YDEGEE. The V and J ends lost 4 bases and 4 bases, in that order; junction bases with no gene match: 12. The CDR3 region has the DNA TGTGCCAGCAGCCGGAGCGGGGGGGCAGGATATGCAGATACGCAGTATTTT. It codes for CASSRSGGAGYADTQYF.

The genes are TRBV21-1 and TRBJ1-3; the table names TRBD1, a call not compared with the DNA. TRBV21-1 is marked as a pseudogene. The CDR3 totals 16 residues. The CDR3 bases are TGTGCCAGCAGCGCCAGGGGTCTCTCCTCTGGAAACACCATATATTTT. Its protein is CASSARGLSSGNTIYF.

The chain combines TRBV4-1 with TRBJ2-7; 9 bases are shared with TRBD1. Germline values: CDR1 MGHRA, CDR2 YSYEKL. The ends lost 0 bases at V and 7 bases at J; junction bases unmatched: 7. There are 15 residues in the CDR3. This CDR3 is CASSQDRQGGREQYF. CDR3 in DNA: TGCGCCAGCAGCCAAGATCGACAGGGGGGGAGAGAGCAGTACTTC.

The sample holds one count of this clone. V is TRBV6-5 and J is TRBJ2-5; D is ambiguous. The J call is doubtful: the DNA matches TRBJ2-7 better. CDR1 is MNHEY, CDR2 SVGAGI, per germline. This CDR3 is built from 15 residues. The CDR3 DNA reads TGTGCCAGCAGTTACTCGACGTCCCAGGTCTACGAGCAGTACTTC. It codes for CASSYSTSQVYEQYF.

The chain carries TRBV28 and TRBJ2-5; 8 nucleotides align to TRBD1. Germline V CDR1 and CDR2: MDHEN, SYDVKM. With 5 bases clipped from V and 5 bases from J, the junction kept 1 base outside the gene matches. This CDR3 contains 12 residues. DNA for the CDR3: TGTGCCAGCAGTAGGACAGGGGAGACCCAGTACTTC. Translated, it gives CASSRTGETQYF.